The text below deals with one TCR beta chain. This sample was taken from a study of shared clonotypes between healthy human individuals. Method: immunoSEQ multiplex PCR; TCRdb's copy keeps in-frame clones and lacks some. Here the sample spans about 2.4 million clones, roughly 93% being singletons. V lost 0 bases to trimming and J lost 7 bases, with 16 bases between them. The CDR3 totals 15 residues. Germline loops: CDR1 GTSNPN, CDR2 SVGIG (reference sequence). The sequence derives from a man between 18 and 35 years old in good health. Some clones in this sample may be carry-over from other donors' samples. J is TRBJ1-5 and V is TRBV30, with D hard to call. Material: naive CD4+ T cells from PBMCs. Specified subset: CD45RA+ positively selected. The CDR3 nucleotides are TGTGCCTGGAGTGTCTCAAGTAGCATCCGGCAGCCCCAGCATTTT. The encoded protein is CAWSVSSSIRQPQHF.